This record looks at one T cell receptor beta chain sequence and its context. What this receptor recognizes is not known. No clone much larger than this one lies a single base away; base qualities are absent. TCRbeta CDR3 regions were amplified from genomic DNA by means of the immunoSEQ Assay, a bias-controlled multiplex PCR. The original methods were these. Nucleated cell counts per sample were estimated from amplification of reference gene primers within the assay. Sequence reads were collapsed and filtered to measure the absolute abundance of every unique TCRbeta CDR3 rearrangement. Productive Simpson clonality was computed per sample as the square root of Simpson's diversity index over productive rearrangements. Imported from immuneACCESS, the table was reduced by TCRdb to in-frame sequences with V and J called. These copies leave out some clones; in studies compared against another copy, an unresolved V gene accounts for under half, and the cause of the remainder is not known. The V and J calls and clone size were taken over from that table, and D and trimming were inferred from the DNA. This sample is represented by 150,000 to 200,000 clones; approximately 80% of them were singletons. The ten largest clones capture roughly 10% of the sample.

The sample originates from a study of blood T cell repertoires in COVID-19 (dated by TCRdb to the early 2020s). In terms of the full investigation: Samples covering the acute and convalescent phases of COVID-19 were provided by collaborators in the United States, Italy and Spain. The sample metadata nearly always contained a de-identified subject ID, COVID-19 status, age in years and sex. The material from the prospective study consisted of cDNA or gDNA derived from T cells, B-cell-depleted T cells, or PBMCs. The repertoires were released in a freely available public database meant as a resource for research on the immune response to SARS-CoV-2. Deeply sampled blood TCRbeta repertoires from subjects exposed to, actively infected with, or recovered from COVID-19 were included in the dataset. Samples were obtained from the ongoing ImmuneRACE study (first 160 participants) and from 1,000 to 1,500 subjects provided by 6 global collaborators. Where available, HLA class I and class II types were obtained from metadata supplied by the sample provider rather than from assay-based typing.

Whole blood was collected in K2EDTA tubes by collaborating institutions according to the institutions' own protocols. For TCRbeta analysis, collaborators shipped samples in one of three forms: frozen whole blood, isolated PBMCs, or DNA extracted from either of those sample types. Study-level results and caveats: The quantity of clinical and demographic metadata differed by source and by participant and was supplied without curation.

Measured from the cysteine to the phenylalanine, the CDR3 is 14 residues long. The DNA shown is the 42-base CDR3, in frame from base 1. V was cut back by 2 bases and J by 7 bases, leaving a gap of 12 bases between them. As encoded in the germline V gene, CDR1 is SNHLY while CDR2 is FYNNEI. What was sequenced was peripheral blood. The source of this sequence is a human donor in a cohort sampled during active COVID-19. The rearranged chain carries TRBV2 and TRBJ2-1; 6 matching bases give a weak D call of TRBD1. The CDR3 region has the sequence CASSEQGPWNEQFF. The nucleotide sequence reads as follows: TGTGCCAGCAGTGAACAGGGGCCGTGGAATGAGCAGTTCTTC. Where the CDR3 stops, the reference TRBV2 and TRBJ2-1 genes take over; the full variable domain is EPEVTQTPSHQVTQMGQEVILRCVPISNHLYFYWYRQILGQKVEFLVSFYNNEISEKSEIFDDQFSVERPDGSNFTLKIRSTKLEDSAMYFCASSEQGPWNEQFFGPGTRLTVL.